Listed here is a single T cell receptor (beta chain). What it binds is not known. CDR3 length: 20 amino acids. V lost 1 base to trimming and J lost 4 bases; unmatched junction nucleotides: 14. The germline V gene has CDR1 LGHNA and CDR2 YNFKEQ. This entry comes from a study of cytomegalovirus exposure and HLA in healthy donors. Findings of the study overall: TCR beta V segments were, for the most part, productive about 90% or about 30% of the time in an earlier analysis. Cytomegalovirus association was listed for under 200 TCR beta chains. For TCR beta chains, V- and J-gene trimming was later linked to a missense DCLRE1C variant.

PCR was performed using 60 Vbeta and 13 Jbeta primers. Libraries were prepared by immunoSEQ multiplex PCR; TCRdb keeps only in-frame clonotypes and omits some of them. This sample has some 190,000 clones, with 75% to 85% found just once. This sequence joins TRBV4-2 and TRBJ2-1; 12 positions agree with TRBD2. Sequencing used PBMCs. This sequence was found in a woman aged 45-65 years in good health and CMV-seronegative. The CDR3 region has the DNA TGTGCCAGCAGCCAAGGATGGGCTAGCGGGAGGGCCATGGGGTACAATGAGCAGTTCTTC. As protein: CASSQGWASGRAMGYNEQFF.